The 7 T cell receptor beta chains given below trace back to one sample, sequenced in a study of shared clonotypes between healthy human individuals. Data came from immunoSEQ multiplex PCR; TCRdb stores just in-frame clones and leaves some out. This table holds 950,000 to 1,100,000 clones, more than 75% found once. Sequences were obtained from memory CD4+ T cells from PBMCs. Subset meaning: CD45RA-negative fraction. The receptors were sampled from a man between 18 and 29 years old in good health. Some clones in this sample may be carry-over from other donors' samples.

The chain has TRBV7-8 and TRBJ2-2; unclear D gene. Trimming removed 1 base from V and 1 base from J, with 16 bases in between. This CDR3 has 18 amino acids. Germline V gene sequence: CDR1 SGHVS, CDR2 FQNEAQ. The DNA of the CDR3 is TGTGCCAGCAGCTTAGGGTTTAGGTCCACTCGGAACACCGGGGAGCTGTTTTTT. The encoded protein is CASSLGFRSTRNTGELFF. Together with reference TRBV7-8 and TRBJ2-2, the CDR3 gives the full variable domain: GAGVSQSPRYKVAKRGQDVALRCDPISGHVSLFWYQQALGQGPEFLTYFQNEAQLDKSGLPSDRFFAERPEGSVSTLKIQRTQQEDSAVYLCASSLGFRSTRNTGELFFGEGSRLTVL.

The J gene is TRBJ2-1, the V gene TRBV5-4; TRBD2 agrees at 9 bases. Germline lookup yields CDR1 SGHNT and CDR2 YYREEE (reference sequence). The V segment lost 6 bases and the J segment 4 bases; nucleotides outside the gene matches: 11. The CDR3 consists of 16 residues. The DNA for the CDR3 is TGTGCCAGCATCCTACTAAAAGCGGGAGGATACAATGAGCAGTTCTTC. The encoded protein is CASILLKAGGYNEQFF.

This sequence joins TRBV6-6 and TRBJ2-7; D perhaps matches TRBD1 (6 bases). Germline-derived CDR1 and CDR2 are MNHNY and SVGAGI (reference sequence). Trimming shortened V by 8 bases and J by 0 bases, and 14 bases separated the two germline ends. The CDR3 runs 14 residues. The CDR3 loop is CASFPQGGSYEQYF. As DNA, the CDR3 is TGTGCCAGCTTCCCCCAAGGGGGCTCCTACGAGCAGTACTTC.

In its sample, this clone was seen once. A much more abundant neighbour one base away suggests this may be a read error. The chain has TRBV29-1 and TRBJ1-1; D is unclear. The germline gives CDR1 SQVTM, CDR2 ANQGSEA. There are 14 residues in the CDR3. In DNA, the CDR3 is TGCAGCGTTGAAACCGGCTCGGGGAACGCTGAAGCTTTCTTT. Encoded protein: CSVETGSGNAEAFF.

As to this clone: The sample carries other DNA sequences with the same CDR3. The rearrangement links TRBV6-1 to TRBJ1-2; D is ambiguous. Looked up from germline, CDR1 is MNHNS and CDR2 is SASEGT. This CDR3 spans 14 amino acids. Trimming removed 1 base from V and 5 bases from J, with 11 bases in between. The CDR3 protein is CASSEGGGVYGYTF. The CDR3 DNA follows: TGTGCCAGCAGTGAAGGGGGAGGTGTATATGGCTACACCTTC.

The rearrangement joins TRBV28 to TRBJ2-7; 8 bases fit TRBD2. CDR3 length: 15 residues. Germline CDR1 reads MDHEN; CDR2 reads SYDVKM. The junction had 9 bases not matched to a gene; V was cut back by 3 bases and J by 5 bases. The CDR3 nucleotides read TGTGCCAGCAGTTTCTCAGCGGGAGAGTGGAACGAGCAGTACTTC. Protein product: CASSFSAGEWNEQYF. Combining the CDR3 with reference TRBV28 and TRBJ2-7 gives the whole variable domain DVKVTQSSRYLVKRTGEKVFLECVQDMDHENMFWYRQDPGLGLRLIYFSYDVKMKEKGDIPEGYSVSREKKERFSLILESASTNQTSMYLCASSFSAGEWNEQYFGPGTRLTVT.

The genes are TRBV5-4 and TRBJ2-2, with a weak D call TRBD1 (6 bases). The CDR3 extends over 16 amino acids. Trimming removed 1 base from V and 4 bases from J, with 14 bases in between. In germline, CDR1 is SGHNT, CDR2 YYREEE (reference sequence). As DNA, the CDR3 is TGTGCCAGCAGCTTGAGCTACAGGGCGGTCACCGGGGAGCTGTTTTTT. It yields the protein CASSLSYRAVTGELFF.